This T cell receptor beta chain appears in the sequencing data of a study of blood T cells in healthy people across ages. This clonotype has ten or more counts. The germline CDR1 and CDR2 sequences are MNHEY and SVGAGI. CDR3 length: 14 amino acids. The J segment lost 8 bases and the V segment lost 6 bases, leaving 8 bases of the junction unmatched. Sample-barcoded 5' priming and a J-beta primer mix drove a second PCR of about 6 to 11 cycles. TCRdb redid the calling of the 5' RACE reads with MiXCR, one entry per CDR3 protein. The repertoire holds 600,000 to 800,000 distinct CDR3 sequences, about 51% seen once, with around an eighth in the top ten.

This TCR came from a woman aged 80 or over in good health. The sample was blood. This rearrangement joins TRBV6-5 to TRBJ2-1; 9 bases line up with TRBD1. The CDR3 sequence: CASSRDRVSDEQFF. In DNA, the CDR3 is TGTGCCAGCAGCCGGGACAGGGTTTCAGATGAGCAGTTCTTC.